What follows are 2 T cell receptor beta chains derived from one specimen sequenced in a study of T-cell reconstitution after alpha-beta-depleted transplantation in children. A library of TCRbeta sequences, prepared with unique molecular identifiers, was generated. TCRdb called the PCR reads again in MiXCR, with one record for every CDR3 protein. The table lists around 380,000 distinct CDR3 sequences, roughly 10% of them singletons. The specimen comprised PBMCs from the stem cell graft donor, sampled from the stem cell graft. These receptors all stem from a human donor who donated a stem cell graft to a child with acute myeloid leukemia.

This CDR3 reads CSATDDDVSYEQYF. The CDR3 bases are TGCAGTGCTACCGACGACGACGTCTCCTACGAGCAGTACTTC. The genes are TRBV20-1 and TRBJ2-7; D gene unclear. The germline gives CDR1 DFQATT, CDR2 SNEGSKA (reference sequence). The CDR3 totals 14 residues. Trimming removed 4 bases at V and 0 bases at J, with 13 bases between.

The genes are TRBV9 and TRBJ2-3; the match to TRBD2 covers 7 bases. The CDR3 consists of 17 residues. Per germline, CDR1 SGDLS and CDR2 YYNGEE. J gave up 5 bases and V 0 bases, and 12 bases lay outside the gene matches. This CDR3 reads CASSVAGTTAPGDTQYF. In DNA form, the CDR3 reads TGTGCCAGCAGCGTAGCCGGGACTACCGCCCCGGGAGATACGCAGTATTTT.